The sequence of this T cell receptor (beta chain) was determined in a study of blood T cell repertoires in COVID-19. Across the study: Samples came from the United States, Italy and Spain, spanning acute and convalescent COVID-19. In each case, the material was cDNA or gDNA derived from T cells, B-cell-depleted T cells, or PBMCs.

The CDR3 length is 11 residues. Trimming cost V 4 bases and J 13 bases, with 13 bases left between them. In germline, CDR1 is SEHNR, CDR2 FQNEAQ (reference sequence). Using immunoSEQ multiplex PCR, the repertoire was profiled, and TCRdb retains in-frame clones only, with some absent. Here the sample spans fewer than 40,000 clones, over 75% being singletons. This TCR came from a man at least 80 years old with active COVID-19. Sample: peripheral blood. The J gene is TRBJ1-2, the V gene TRBV7-9; D not certain. As DNA, the CDR3 is TGTGCCAGCAGCTCCGACGGCGGTGGCACCTTC. Protein sequence: CASSSDGGGTF.